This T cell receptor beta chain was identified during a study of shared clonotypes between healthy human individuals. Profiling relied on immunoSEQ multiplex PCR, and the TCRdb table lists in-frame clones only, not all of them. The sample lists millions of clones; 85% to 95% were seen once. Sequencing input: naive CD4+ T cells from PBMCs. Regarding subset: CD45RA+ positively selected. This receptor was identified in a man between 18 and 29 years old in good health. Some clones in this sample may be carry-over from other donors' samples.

Here the CDR3 reads CASSEAGTGRIYGYTF. The DNA for the CDR3 is TGTGCCAGCAGTGAAGCGGGCACAGGGAGGATTTATGGCTACACCTTC. This chain connects TRBV6-1 to TRBJ1-2; perhaps TRBD1 as D (6 bases). Germline V lookup: CDR1 MNHNS, CDR2 SASEGT. V lost 0 bases and J lost 5, with 16 bases in between. This CDR3 spans 16 amino acids.